Following are 22 T cell receptor beta chains from one sample sequenced in a study of T cells in women clearing cervical HPV infection. TCRdb's copy holds only in-frame clones and misses some; the assay was immunoSEQ multiplex PCR. Its clone listing holds roughly 14,000 clones. Input material: blood buffy coat. Receptor source: a woman between 18 and 69 years old with a cervical HPV16 infection that either progressed to CIN3+ or cleared (not recorded which).

Notes on this clone: With the read ending 3 residues before the CDR3 end, the germline J gene is used to fill in that end. The chain has TRBV2 and TRBJ1-4; 7 nucleotides agree with TRBD1. The CDR3 spans 15 residues. CDR1 and CDR2 from the germline V gene are SNHLY and FYNNEI. Unmatched junction bases numbered 9, after V lost 6 bases and J lost 5 bases. The CDR3 sequence: CASRGNRGPNEKLFF. CDR3 bases read: TGTGCCAGCAGAGGTAACAGGGGACCAAATGAAAAA.

Judged by frequency, this clone is medium-sized. With the read ending 3 residues before the CDR3 end, the germline J gene is used to fill in that end. V usage is TRBV7-3 and J usage is TRBJ2-2; the D is unclear. The CDR3 is made up of 12 amino acids. Germline CDR1 reads SGHTA; CDR2 reads FQGTGA. V lost 5 bases, J lost 5 bases, and 6 bases lay in between. Here the CDR3 reads CASSEQTGELFF. The sequenced CDR3 bases are TGTGCCAGCAGCGAACAAACCGGGGAG.

The DNA read from the CDR3 is TGTGCCAGCAGATGGGACAGGGACACTGAA. It specifies CASRWDRDTE. The entire CDR3 is CASRWDRDTEAFF. The V call is TRBV6-2 or TRBV6-3, the J call TRBJ1-1, with TRBD1 matching over 9 bases. The read ends 3 residues shy of where the CDR3 ends; the end is completed using the germline J gene. The CDR3 sequence is 13 residues long. Germline V gene data show CDR1 as MNHEY and CDR2 as SVGEGT. V trimming: 6 bases; J trimming: 3 bases; junction bases outside the gene matches: 2.

As to this clone: The read ends 3 residues shy of where the CDR3 ends; the end is completed using the germline J gene. The chain links TRBV28 to TRBJ1-5, with D perhaps matching TRBD1 (6 bases). Deletions cut 8 bases from V and 1 base from J, with 15 bases between. This CDR3 has 15 residues. Germline V gene lookup returns CDR1 MDHEN and CDR2 SYDVKM. The CDR3 loop is CASGYRDWSNQPQHF. CDR3 DNA (partial): TGTGCCAGCGGATACAGGGATTGGAGCAATCAGCCC.

With regard to this clone: The CDR3 end is not reached by the read, which stops 3 residues before it; the germline J gene fills it in. V gene TRBV5-1 combines with J gene TRBJ2-5; 14 positions match TRBD2. With V trimmed by 4 bases and J by 4 bases, 6 bases remained unmatched. Germline V lookup: CDR1 SGHRS, CDR2 YFSETQ. The CDR3 runs 16 residues. Partial CDR3 DNA: TGCGCCAGCAGCAGGGGACTAGCGGGAGTCACAGAGACC. Its protein product is CASSRGLAGVTET. The whole CDR3 is CASSRGLAGVTETQYF.

With regard to this clone: The missing CDR3 end, 3 residues past where the read stops, is filled in from the germline J gene. The chain uses TRBV18 and TRBJ2-5; D gene unclear. Trimming cost V 5 bases and J 0 bases, with 10 bases left between them. Per germline, CDR1 KGHSH and CDR2 LQKENI. The CDR3 consists of 14 residues. The CDR3 bases that were read are TGTGCCAGCTCAGGTCAACAGAACCAAGAGACC. This codes for CASSGQQNQET. The complete CDR3 sequence is CASSGQQNQETQYF.

Points on this clone: The read ends 3 residues shy of where the CDR3 ends; the end is completed using the germline J gene. The chain carries TRBV10-3 and TRBJ1-5; unclear D gene. V shed 6 bases and J shed 4 bases, with 10 bases lying between them. The CDR3 runs 13 residues. CDR1 ENHRY and CDR2 SYGVKD come from the germline V gene. CDR3 DNA, as far as it was read: TGTGCCATCAGGGCGGGAGAAAATCAGCCC. This gives the protein CAIRAGENQP. The entire CDR3 protein is CAIRAGENQPQHF.

With respect to this clone: Sequencing ends 3 residues short of the CDR3 end; the germline J gene provides the rest. The chain has TRBV7-3 and TRBJ2-2, with D tentatively TRBD1 (6 bases). The CDR3 is 15 amino acids. The germline CDR1 and CDR2 sequences are SGHTA and FQGTGA. The V and J ends lost 2 bases and 0 bases respectively, with 7 bases between them. The chain's CDR3 is CASSLQGTNTGELFF. The covered CDR3 bases are TGTGCCAGCAGCTTACAGGGGACGAACACCGGGGAG.

As concerns this clone: Read coverage stops 3 residues before the CDR3 terminus; the germline J gene supplies the remainder. The rearrangement uses TRBV5-1 and TRBJ2-4; the D gene is possibly TRBD2 (6 bases). Germline loops: CDR1 SGHRS, CDR2 YFSETQ. The V and J ends lost 5 bases and 3 bases respectively, with 9 bases between them. This CDR3 comprises 13 residues. The sequenced CDR3 bases are TGCGCCAGCAGGCGGGGAAGCAAAAACATT. This sequence encodes CASRRGSKNI. The entire CDR3 protein is CASRRGSKNIQYF. The complete variable domain, with remaining parts taken from reference TRBV5-1 and TRBJ2-4, reads KAGVTQTPRYLIKTRGQQVTLSCSPISGHRSVSWYQQTPGQGLQFLFEYFSETQRNKGNFPGRFSGRQFSNSRSEMNVSTLELGDSALYLCASRRGSKNIQYFGAGTRLSVL.

In regard to this clone: The sequenced fragment ends 3 residues before the CDR3 boundary, so the rest is inferred from the germline J gene. The genes are TRBV20-1 and TRBJ1-5; TRBD1 agrees at 7 bases. Germline trimming cut 1 base from V and 2 bases from J; bases unmatched to any gene: 2. The CDR3 spans 14 residues. From germline, CDR1 is DFQATT and CDR2 SNEGSKA (reference sequence). The covered CDR3 bases are TGCAGTGCTAGAGTTACAGGGGGCAATCAGCCC. Encoded protein: CSARVTGGNQP. In full, the CDR3 is CSARVTGGNQPQHF.

Note on this clone: Read sequence stops 3 residues before the CDR3 end, and the germline J gene provides the missing end. The chain carries TRBV10-3 and TRBJ2-3; 9 nucleotides line up with TRBD2. V shed 10 bases, J shed 4 bases, and the junction held 9 bases outside the gene matches. There are 14 residues in the CDR3. Germline loops: CDR1 ENHRY, CDR2 SYGVKD. The sequenced CDR3 bases are TGTGCCACCAGCGGCGGGGGGGCCGCAGATACG. The encoded protein is CATSGGGAADT. From start to end, the CDR3 is CATSGGGAADTQYF.

As regards this clone: The missing CDR3 end, 3 residues past where the read stops, is filled in from the germline J gene. The chain is built from TRBV11-2 and TRBJ1-2; D is unclear. The V gene's germline CDR1 is SGHAT and CDR2 FQNNGV. The CDR3 covers 15 residues. The covered CDR3 bases are TGTGCCAGCAGCAGACTAAGCGGGAACTACAATGAC. This translates into CASSRLSGNYND. The full CDR3 protein reads CASSRLSGNYNDYTF.

As regards this clone: The CDR3 goes on 3 residues after the read ends, and that part is filled in from the germline J gene. J is TRBJ1-1 and V is TRBV2, with D perhaps matching TRBD1 (5 bases). Germline V gene lookup returns CDR1 SNHLY and CDR2 FYNNEI. The CDR3 has 16 residues. V was cut by 4 bases and J by 0 bases, with 15 bases left in between. CDR3 sequence reads: CASSVRRVKLNTEAFF. CDR3 bases read: TGTGCCAGCAGTGTACGCAGGGTAAAGTTGAACACTGAA.

A word on this clone: The read falls 3 residues short of the CDR3 end, and the missing part is taken from the germline J gene. The V and J genes are TRBV12-5 and TRBJ2-1; D perhaps matches TRBD2 (7 bases). Deletions cut 0 bases from V and 3 bases from J, with 15 bases between. Germline V gene data show CDR1 as LGHNT and CDR2 as FRNRAP. The CDR3 extends over 17 amino acids. Incomplete CDR3 DNA: TGTGCTAGTGGTTTGGTACGCGGGGGCGTTAGCTACAATGAG. Amino acid sequence: CASGLVRGGVSYNE. Given in full, the CDR3 is CASGLVRGGVSYNEQFF.

Comment on this clone: The CDR3 end falls 3 residues outside the read, so it is completed with the germline J gene. The rearrangement links TRBV6-2 or TRBV6-3 to TRBJ1-2; D gene unclear. Looked up from germline, CDR1 is MNHEY and CDR2 is SVGEGT. This CDR3 has 17 residues. CDR3 DNA (partial): TGTGCCAGCGAATCGACTAGCGGGAGGAGTTTTCGCAATGAC. Its protein is CASESTSGRSFRND. The CDR3, in full, reads CASESTSGRSFRNDYTF.

CDR3 DNA (partial): TGCGCCAGCAGCCAAGTCCTCCCGGGGAAGGGAGGTCAGCCC. It codes for CASSQVLPGKGGQP. The full CDR3 reads CASSQVLPGKGGQPQHF. This chain joins TRBV4-1 and TRBJ1-5; no clear D gene. Coverage ceases 3 residues before the CDR3 finishes, and the germline J gene fills in the end. The germline V gene encodes CDR1 MGHRA and CDR2 YSYEKL. The V end was cut by 1 base, the J end by 6 bases, with 19 bases between. This CDR3 is 17 amino acids long.

Concerning this clone itself: The observed sequence ends 3 residues before the CDR3 terminus, with the missing tail filled in from the germline J gene. The chain couples TRBV20-1 to TRBJ2-3; TRBD1 might be the D (5 bases). From germline, CDR1 is DFQATT and CDR2 SNEGSKA (reference sequence). The V end was cut by 3 bases, the J end by 0 bases, with 13 bases between. The CDR3 has 15 amino acids. Incomplete CDR3 DNA: TGCAGTGCTAGCGCTCGGACATCTAGCACAGATACG. This translates into CSASARTSSTDT. In full, the CDR3 is CSASARTSSTDTQYF.

Regarding this clone: The read comes to an end 3 residues before the CDR3 does, leaving the germline J gene to fill in the end. The V and J genes are TRBV7-9 and TRBJ2-4; no definite D call. Germline CDR1 is SEHNR and CDR2 is FQNEAQ (reference sequence). There are 12 residues in the CDR3. V lost 5 bases, J lost 5 bases, and 7 bases lay in between. The part of the CDR3 DNA that was read is TGTGCCAGCAGCATTACTCAAAACATT. It yields the protein CASSITQNI. The complete CDR3 sequence is CASSITQNIQYF.

Concerning this clone: The DNA ends 3 residues before the CDR3 does, and the rest of the CDR3 is filled in from the germline J gene. V usage is TRBV27 and J usage is TRBJ1-1, with unresolved D. V was pared by 6 bases and J by 4 bases, with 12 bases between. Germline V CDR1 and CDR2: MNHEY, SMNVEV (reference sequence). This CDR3 spans 13 amino acids. Here the CDR3 reads CASSQRGGTEAFF. CDR3 bases read: TGTGCCAGCAGCCAACGGGGAGGCACTGAA.

Comments on this clone: The read comes to an end 3 residues before the CDR3 does, leaving the germline J gene to fill in the end. The chain uses TRBV7-7 and TRBJ2-1, with D perhaps TRBD2 (6 bases). This CDR3 is 13 amino acids long. V lost 2 bases and J lost 8, with 10 bases in between. Germline CDR1 and CDR2: SSHAT and FNYEAQ (reference sequence). This chain's CDR3 is CASSLSSDHEQFF. Incomplete CDR3 DNA: TGTGCCAGCAGCTTATCTAGCGACCATGAG.

Points on this clone: Read coverage stops 3 residues before the CDR3 terminus; the germline J gene supplies the remainder. The gene calls are TRBV5-1 and TRBJ2-3; no reliable D call. This CDR3 has 14 amino acids. The ends were cut back, 2 bases at V and 1 base at J, with 8 bases in the middle. CDR1 is SGHRS and CDR2 is YFSETQ in the germline V gene. The CDR3 bases that were read are TGCGCCAGCAGCTTAGCACAGCGCACAGATACG. It encodes CASSLAQRTDT. The complete CDR3 protein is CASSLAQRTDTQYF.

To note about this clone: The CDR3 extends 3 residues past the end of the read, so its final part is completed from the germline J gene. The chain uses TRBV12-3 or TRBV12-4 and TRBJ1-4; D possibly corresponds to TRBD1 (5 bases). V lost 1 base and J 5 bases, leaving 11 bases between the germline ends. The CDR3 spans 15 residues. The CDR3 loop is CASSLVGRTNEKLFF. CDR3 DNA, as far as it was read: TGTGCCAGCAGTTTAGTTGGACGGACAAATGAAAAA.